Below are 22 T cell receptor beta chains sequenced from a single sample in a study of cytomegalovirus exposure and HLA in healthy donors. With 60 Vbeta and 13 Jbeta primers, the PCR was carried out. Profiling relied on immunoSEQ multiplex PCR, and the TCRdb table lists in-frame clones only, not all of them. With over 150,000 clones in the sample, the ten largest clones hold roughly 0.74%. Sequencing was done on a sample of PBMCs. The origin of the receptors is a boy aged 5-17 years in good health and CMV-seronegative.

The chain recombines TRBV6-1 with TRBJ2-3, with 9 bases identical to TRBD1. Germline V gene sequence: CDR1 MNHNS, CDR2 SASEGT. V lost 5 bases, J lost 2 bases, and 2 bases stayed unmatched. The CDR3 sequence is 14 residues long. The CDR3 spells CASSRDRVTDTQYF. In DNA form, the CDR3 reads TGTGCCAGCAGTCGGGACAGGGTCACAGATACGCAGTATTTT.

The J gene is TRBJ1-2, the V gene TRBV5-1, with TRBD1 matching over 7 bases. V trimming: 4 bases; J trimming: 4 bases; junction bases outside the gene matches: 7. The CDR3 is made up of 14 amino acids. Looked up from germline, CDR1 is SGHRS and CDR2 is YFSETQ. The CDR3: CASSGTDRFYGYTF. The CDR3 coding sequence is TGCGCCAGCAGCGGGACGGACAGGTTCTATGGCTACACCTTC. Combining the CDR3 with reference TRBV5-1 and TRBJ1-2 gives the whole variable domain KAGVTQTPRYLIKTRGQQVTLSCSPISGHRSVSWYQQTPGQGLQFLFEYFSETQRNKGNFPGRFSGRQFSNSRSEMNVSTLELGDSALYLCASSGTDRFYGYTFGSGTRLTVV.

The V and J genes are TRBV5-1 and TRBJ1-1; maybe TRBD1 (6 bases). The CDR3 loop spans 16 amino acids. Trimming took off 3 bases at V and 1 base at J, with 16 bases between the two ends. CDR1 SGHRS and CDR2 YFSETQ come from the germline V gene. CDR3: CASSSGLWGQNTEAFF. The DNA of the CDR3 is TGCGCCAGCAGCTCAGGCCTTTGGGGGCAGAACACTGAAGCTTTCTTT.

V is TRBV9 and J is TRBJ1-5; D may be TRBD1 (6 bases). CDR1 and CDR2 (germline): SGDLS, YYNGEE. This CDR3 is 15 amino acids long. The ends were cut back, 0 bases at V and 2 bases at J, with 9 bases in the middle. CDR3 amino acids: CASSVGGQRNQPQHF. The CDR3 DNA follows: TGTGCCAGCAGCGTAGGGGGGCAGCGCAATCAGCCCCAGCATTTT.

A word on this clone: Relative to the germline gene, one junction end is altered; a read error may explain this. V gene TRBV5-1 combines with J gene TRBJ1-3; TRBD1 aligns across 8 bases. The CDR3 covers 16 residues. The germline CDR1 and CDR2 sequences are SGHRS and YFSETQ. This CDR3 is CASSFQGATSGNTIYF. CDR3 DNA: TGCGCCAGCAGCTTTCAGGGGGCAACGAGCGGAAACACCATATACTTT.

The chain employs TRBV9 and TRBJ1-2; TRBD1 might be the D (5 bases). CDR3 length: 16 residues. The V end lost 4 bases, the J end lost 5 bases, and 21 bases lay between the germline ends. CDR1 is SGDLS and CDR2 is YYNGEE in the germline V gene. CDR3 nucleotides: TGTGCCAGCAGCCCTCGCGGGAGGGACGGGGGGTATGGCTACACCTTC. Residues: CASSPRGRDGGYGYTF.

The chain uses TRBV7-2 and TRBJ1-6; tentative D call: TRBD1 (6 bases). V gave up 1 base and J gave up 8 bases, with 12 bases separating them. Germline V gene lookup returns CDR1 SGHTA and CDR2 FQGNSA. The CDR3 has 15 amino acids. In DNA, the CDR3 is TGTGCCAGCAGCTTAGAAGACAGGTCTTATTCACCCCTCCACTTT. This encodes CASSLEDRSYSPLHF.

The rearrangement joins TRBV25-1 to TRBJ2-7, with D possibly being TRBD2 (6 bases). Germline V gives CDR1 MGHDK, CDR2 SYGVNS. V lost 2 bases and J 5 bases, leaving 16 bases between the germline ends. The CDR3 runs 15 residues. As DNA, the CDR3 is TGTGCCAGCAGTGAAGGACGCCTAGCGAGGCACGAGCAGTACTTC. Translating gives CASSEGRLARHEQYF.

The chain carries TRBV28 and TRBJ2-1, with a tentative D call TRBD2 (7 bases). The CDR3 runs 15 residues. V lost 5 bases and J lost 3, with 14 bases in between. Per germline, CDR1 MDHEN and CDR2 SYDVKM. Here the CDR3 DNA reads TGTGCCAGCAGTGCGTTAGGGGGGGACTACAATGAGCAGTTCTTC. It yields the protein CASSALGGDYNEQFF.

The chain links TRBV5-1 to TRBJ1-2; D is ambiguous. Trimming shortened V by 0 bases and J by 5 bases, and 8 bases separated the two germline ends. The CDR3 length is 13 residues. The V gene's germline CDR1 is SGHRS and CDR2 YFSETQ. The CDR3 region is CASSLAGFYGYTF. As DNA, the CDR3 is TGCGCCAGCAGCTTGGCGGGGTTTTATGGCTACACCTTC.

V and J are TRBV11-1 and TRBJ1-1; TRBD1 is a possible D gene (6 bases). Trimming left V 4 bases short and J 3 bases short, with 12 bases between. Per germline, CDR1 SGHAT and CDR2 FQDESV (reference sequence). The CDR3 is made up of 14 amino acids. The CDR3 loop is CASSSYQGYTEAFF. The CDR3 nucleotides read TGTGCCAGCAGCTCGTATCAGGGGTACACTGAAGCTTTCTTT.

The genes are TRBV2 and TRBJ1-1, with TRBD1 matching 10 bases. The germline V gene encodes CDR1 SNHLY and CDR2 FYNNEI. V lost 6 bases and J lost 1; bases outside the gene matches: 2. The CDR3 loop spans 14 amino acids. The CDR3 loop reads CASRTGGPNTEAFF. CDR3 nucleotide sequence: TGTGCCAGCAGGACAGGGGGCCCGAACACTGAAGCTTTCTTT.

The V and J genes are TRBV4-1 and TRBJ1-2; maybe TRBD1 (5 bases). The CDR3 extends over 16 amino acids. V was pared by 2 bases and J by 2 bases, with 15 bases between. Germline V gives CDR1 MGHRA, CDR2 YSYEKL. As DNA, the CDR3 is TGCGCCAGCAGCCAACCCAGGCAGGGAAGGAACTATGGCTACACCTTC. Translating it yields CASSQPRQGRNYGYTF.

The chain is built from TRBV19 and TRBJ1-5, with D possibly TRBD1 on 5 matching bases. The germline V and J ends were trimmed by 5 bases and 6 bases, with 20 bases remaining between them. Germline V lookup: CDR1 LNHDA, CDR2 SQIVND (reference sequence). The CDR3 contains 16 residues. The CDR3 DNA sequence: TGTGCCAGTAGTCCTTCGGGCGGGGGTATAATTCAGCCCCAGCATTTT. Translated, it gives CASSPSGGGIIQPQHF.

This CDR3 is CASSSGQGSTGELFF. The CDR3 coding sequence is TGTGCCAGCAGTTCTGGACAGGGGAGCACCGGGGAGCTGTTTTTT. The chain uses TRBV7-9 and TRBJ2-2; 9 bases fit TRBD1. Germline loops: CDR1 SEHNR, CDR2 FQNEAQ (reference sequence). The trim removed 6 bases at V and 4 bases at J, leaving 6 bases unmatched. The CDR3 loop spans 15 amino acids. Drawing the rest from reference TRBV7-9 and TRBJ2-2, the complete variable domain is DTGVSQNPRHKITKRGQNVTFRCDPISEHNRLYWYRQTLGQGPEFLTYFQNEAQLEKSRLLSDRFSAERPKGSFSTLEIQRTEQGDSAMYLCASSSGQGSTGELFFGEGSRLTVL.

The CDR3 here is CASSPGQGVVEQYF. The CDR3 nucleotides read TGCGCCAGCAGCCCGGGACAGGGGGTGGTGGAGCAGTACTTC. This chain uses TRBV4-3 with TRBJ2-7; TRBD1 matches at 11 bases. Germline values: CDR1 LGHNA, CDR2 YSLEER. Germline trimming cut 4 bases from V and 7 bases from J; bases unmatched to any gene: 6. The CDR3 extends over 14 amino acids.

CDR3 nucleotides: TGTGCCAGCAGTACCACAGGGAATGGCTACACCTTC. Translating gives CASSTTGNGYTF. This rearrangement joins TRBV27 to TRBJ1-2; D is perhaps TRBD1 (6 bases). Trimming took off 5 bases at V and 6 bases at J, with 10 bases between the two ends. CDR1 is MNHEY, CDR2 SMNVEV, per germline (reference sequence). The CDR3 totals 12 residues.

The rearrangement joins TRBV7-2 to TRBJ2-5; 7 bases fit TRBD2. J was trimmed by 5 bases and V by 6 bases; bases with no gene match: 9. The length of the CDR3 is 14 residues. The germline V gene encodes CDR1 SGHTA and CDR2 FQGNSA. CDR3 sequence reads: CASSLSPSGETQYF. The CDR3 coding sequence is TGTGCCAGCAGTCTCTCCCCTAGCGGCGAGACCCAGTACTTC.

The rearrangement joins TRBV10-2 to TRBJ2-1; 7 nucleotides align to TRBD2. V shed 2 bases, J shed 5 bases, and the junction held 6 bases outside the gene matches. The CDR3 is 15 residues long. CDR1 WSHSY and CDR2 SAAADI come from the germline V gene. CDR3 DNA: TGCGCCAGCAGTGAGACGGCTAGCGGTGACAATGAGCAGTTCTTC. It encodes CASSETASGDNEQFF.

The chain carries TRBV2 and TRBJ1-1; 11 bases fit TRBD1. CDR3 length: 15 amino acids. The germline gives CDR1 SNHLY, CDR2 FYNNEI. J gave up 5 bases and V 8 bases, and 10 bases lay outside the gene matches. CDR3 region: CASSTTGQGGTEAFF. CDR3 sequence (DNA): TGTGCCAGCTCGACGACGGGACAGGGGGGAACTGAAGCTTTCTTT.

This rearrangement joins TRBV5-1 to TRBJ1-2; D possibly corresponds to TRBD1 (5 bases). This CDR3 region has 14 residues. CDR1 is SGHRS and CDR2 is YFSETQ in the germline V gene. V shed 0 bases and J shed 4 bases, with 10 bases lying between them. The CDR3 spells CASSLGGEGYGYTF. For the CDR3, the DNA is TGCGCCAGCAGCTTGGGGGGGGAGGGCTATGGCTACACCTTC.

About this clone: Other DNA variants within this sample encode the same CDR3. This sequence joins TRBV29-1 and TRBJ2-7, with 8 bases matching TRBD1. CDR3 size: 13 residues. CDR1 and CDR2 (germline): SQVTM, ANQGSEA. V shed 3 bases and J 2 bases; nucleotides not matched to a gene: 3. CDR3 sequence reads: CSVEGGQAYEQYF. CDR3 DNA sequence: TGCAGCGTTGAGGGGGGACAGGCCTACGAGCAGTACTTC.